This TCR beta chain was documented in a study of cytomegalovirus exposure and HLA in healthy donors. Looking at the study overall: Early released data comprised 80 million or so unique TCRs from HLA-typed donors. Study-level points and caveats: In an earlier analysis, most TCR beta V segments were productive about 87% or about 30% of the time. Accurate HLA-A and HLA-B prediction from TCR beta sequences was reported for most subjects. Analysis performed later found 16,951 TCR beta sequences associated with HLA alleles at 0.05 false discovery rate.

Germline lookup yields CDR1 MGHDK and CDR2 SYGVNS. Trimming took 3 bases from V and 8 from J, leaving 16 bases between them. The CDR3 has 15 residues. On this clone: The antigen is not known.

The PCR was carried out with 60 Vbeta primers and 13 Jbeta primers. Only in-frame clones appear in the TCRdb table, and some are missing; sequencing was by immunoSEQ multiplex PCR. In all, the sample yields 150,000 or so clones. The TCR comes from a woman in her 50s in good health and CMV-seronegative. The chain carries TRBV25-1 and TRBJ1-4; D call uncertain. The specimen sequenced was PBMCs. The CDR3 region is CASSDGVLAGEKLFF. The CDR3 bases are TGTGCCAGCAGTGATGGCGTACTCGCCGGGGAAAAACTGTTTTTT.